The rows below give T cell receptor beta chains drawn from one sample of a study of OX40 agonist ivuxolimab in advanced cancers. Clones were sequenced by immunoSEQ multiplex PCR, and TCRdb holds only the in-frame ones, with some missing. The table includes 50,000 to 65,000 clones, 86% detected once. Specimen: CD4+ or CD8+ T cells sorted from blood, collected in a trial of the OX40 agonist ivuxolimab. The origin of the receptors is an adult with an advanced solid tumor such as melanoma, head and neck, liver or kidney cancer. CDR3s include the opening cysteine and the closing phenylalanine or tryptophan. A D gene is named only where the DNA matches it firmly. The size field is filled for only some rows; it gives once, few, many or a size class.

d_gene,j_gene,abundance,v_gene,CDR3nt,CDR3aa
TRBD1,TRBJ1-4,-,TRBV5-4,TGTGCCAGCAGCTTGGGGACAGGCCATAATGAAAAACTGTTTTTT,CASSLGTGHNEKLFF
-,TRBJ2-7,-,TRBV9,TGTGCCAGCCGACGAGGGGTCGAGCAGTACTTC,CASRRGVEQYF
-,TRBJ2-7,-,TRBV7-8,TGTGCCAGCAGCTTGTATATAGGGAGCTACGAGCAGTACTTC,CASSLYIGSYEQYF
TRBD1,TRBJ2-1,-,TRBV7-8,TGTGCCAGCAGCAGACGGGACAGGGGTAATGAGCAGTTCTTC,CASSRRDRGNEQFF
TRBD2,TRBJ2-2,-,TRBV30,TGTGCCTGGTCGGGTGATTGGTCCCGTTCTAGCGGGAACACCGGGGAGCTGTTTTTT,CAWSGDWSRSSGNTGELFF
TRBD2,TRBJ2-7,-,TRBV5-1,TGCGCCAGCAGCTATGGACTAGCGGGAGGCTACTCCTACGAGCAGTACTTC,CASSYGLAGGYSYEQYF
-,TRBJ2-7,-,TRBV12-5,TGTGCTAGTGGTTTGCATCCAGGGTCCCAGTTGACAGCCGGCTACGAGCAGTACTTC,CASGLHPGSQLTAGYEQYF
TRBD1,TRBJ1-1,medium-sized,TRBV9,TGTGCCAGCAGCGTAGGGACAGGTAGAGCTTTCTTT,CASSVGTGRAFF
TRBD2,TRBJ2-3,-,TRBV28,TGTGCCAGCAGTTCAATGGGACTAGCGGGAAAGGGATATACGCAGTATTTT,CASSSMGLAGKGYTQYF
-,TRBJ2-7,-,TRBV19,TGTGCCAGTAGTCAGGAGGGTTTCGGGTACGAGCAGTACTTC,CASSQEGFGYEQYF
TRBD2,TRBJ2-5,once,TRBV28,TGTGCCAGCAGTTTAGGGGGACTAGAAAAAGAGACCCAGTACTTC,CASSLGGLEKETQYF
-,TRBJ2-2,few,TRBV4-3,TGCGCCAGCAGCCAGGGAGAGTTGGACACCGGGGAGCTGTTTTTT,CASSQGELDTGELFF
-,TRBJ2-7,-,TRBV6-5,TGTGCCAGCAGTTTAAGCCCTTCGGGATCCTACGAGCAGTACTTC,CASSLSPSGSYEQYF
-,TRBJ1-4,-,TRBV7-2,TGTGCCAGCAGCCCAGGGGCTCCCGGAACTAATGAAAAACTGTTTTTT,CASSPGAPGTNEKLFF
-,TRBJ2-5,once,TRBV7-3,TGTGCCAGCAGCTCTCAAGCGGATGGAAGAGGGACCCAGTACTTC,CASSSQADGRGTQYF
-,TRBJ2-7,-,TRBV7-8,TGTGCCAGCAGCTTCAACAGGGCCTACGAGCAGTACTTC,CASSFNRAYEQYF
-,TRBJ2-7,-,TRBV4-3,TGCGCCAGCAGTTGGGAGATACGGTACGAGCAGTACTTC,CASSWEIRYEQYF
-,TRBJ1-3,-,TRBV6-6,TGTGCCAGCAGCTCCGCGGGAGACTCTGGAAACACCATATATTTT,CASSSAGDSGNTIYF
-,TRBJ2-3,once,TRBV11-2,TGTGCCAGCAGCTTAGGGGGGGCGGATACGCAGTATTTT,CASSLGGADTQYF
-,TRBJ1-1,-,TRBV6-1,TGTGCCAGCCGCATCCTCGAAACCAACACTGAAGCTTTCTTT,CASRILETNTEAFF
-,TRBJ2-1,-,TRBV28,TGTGCCAGCAGTGCAAGACACAGGGTCAATGAGCAGTTCTTC,CASSARHRVNEQFF
-,TRBJ1-2,-,TRBV9,TGTGCCAGCAGCGTAGGTGCACAGGGTGATGGCTACACCTTC,CASSVGAQGDGYTF
TRBD2,TRBJ2-1,once,TRBV10-1,TGCGCCAGCAGTCCCCCCGGTGCTAGCGGGAGGGCCAATGAGCAGTTCTTC,CASSPPGASGRANEQFF
-,TRBJ2-1,-,TRBV4-1,TGCGCCAGCAGCCAAGAAGGAGCGGGACACTCCTACAATGAGCAGTTCTTC,CASSQEGAGHSYNEQFF
-,TRBJ2-7,once,TRBV20-1,TGCAGTGCAGGGGCCTCCTACGAGCAGTACTTC,CSAGASYEQYF